A selection of T cell receptor beta chains follows, all from one sample in a study of CD8 T cells in ankylosing spondylitis. TCRdb processed the 5' RACE reads anew with MiXCR; each CDR3 protein has one entry. The profile shows about 210,000 distinct CDR3 sequences, about 7% of them singletons. The sequenced sample was blood, either unsorted or a sorted T cell fraction (not recorded which). All receptors come from a male donor with ankylosing spondylitis. Each CDR3 is given with its conserved first and last residue. A D gene is named only where the DNA matches it firmly. Only some rows state a clone size, as once, few, many or a class for expanded clones.

V,size,length,D,J,DNA,CDR3
TRBV29-1,few,13,TRBD1,TRBJ2-7,TGCAGCGCTGGGACAGGGGAAGGAGGCGAGCAGTACTTC,CSAGTGEGGEQYF
TRBV5-1,many,17,-,TRBJ1-4,TGCGCCAGCAGCCCGTCGGCCCCGAGTCCTCCTAATGAAAAACTGTTTTTT,CASSPSAPSPPNEKLFF
TRBV7-9,many,16,-,TRBJ2-5,TGTGCCAGCAGCCCTAGAAGCTTGACAGTTCAAGAGACCCAGTACTTC,CASSPRSLTVQETQYF
TRBV4-1,many,15,-,TRBJ2-7,TGCGCCAGCAGCCCCCCGATGAGAAGTGGGTACGAGCAGTACTTC,CASSPPMRSGYEQYF
TRBV5-1,-,15,TRBD2,TRBJ2-7,TGCGCCAGCAGTTATGGACTAGCGCTACGAGACGAGCAGTACTTC,CASSYGLALRDEQYF
TRBV5-1,many,16,-,TRBJ2-1,TGCGCCAGTGGGGGCTTATTAGGGCGGGAGAAGAATGAGCAGTTCTTC,CASGGLLGREKNEQFF
TRBV12-5,many,16,-,TRBJ2-5,TGTGCTAGTGGCGGGTGGACGGACAGGGAGGGAGAGACCCAGTACTTC,CASGGWTDREGETQYF
TRBV24-1,many,12,-,TRBJ2-2,TGTGCCACCAGTGTGTTAACCGGGGAGCTGTTTTTT,CATSVLTGELFF
TRBV5-6,-,16,TRBD2,TRBJ2-1,TGTGCCAGCAGCTTGGGGGGGGGTCGGTCCTACAATGAGCAGTTCTTC,CASSLGGGRSYNEQFF
TRBV10-3,many,14,TRBD2,TRBJ2-1,TGTGCCATCAGTCTTGCCGGGGGGATCAATGAGCAGTTCTTC,CAISLAGGINEQFF
TRBV6-1,few,15,-,TRBJ2-6,TGTGCCAGCAGTCGTGAGGCCGCTGGGGCCAACGTCCTGACTTTC,CASSREAAGANVLTF
TRBV29-1,-,12,-,TRBJ2-1,TGCAGCGTTGTCCCCAGCCCCCATGAGCAGTTCTTC,CSVVPSPHEQFF
TRBV3-1,-,15,-,TRBJ2-3,TGTGCCAGCAGCCCTACGACAGCTAGCACAGATACGCAGTATTTT,CASSPTTASTDTQYF
TRBV6-2/TRBV6-3,few,13,-,TRBJ2-7,TGTGCCAGCAGGCCGCAGGGATACTACGAGCAGTACTTC,CASRPQGYYEQYF
TRBV7-9,-,15,TRBD2,TRBJ2-1,TGTGCCAGCATTGGGCAGGCGGGAGGGCCTCATGAGCAGTTCTTC,CASIGQAGGPHEQFF
TRBV27,-,12,-,TRBJ2-7,TGTGCCAGCACCTCGGTTGCGGACGAGCAGTACTTC,CASTSVADEQYF
TRBV12-3/TRBV12-4,many,13,-,TRBJ2-5,TGTGCCAGCAGTTTCGGCACTCACGAGACCCAGTACTTC,CASSFGTHETQYF
TRBV21-1,-,15,-,TRBJ2-7,TGTGCCAGCAGCAAACCCGTTGACAGGGTGGACGAGCAGTACTTC,CASSKPVDRVDEQYF
TRBV7-9,many,15,-,TRBJ2-7,TGTGCCAGCAGCTCGCCCGGGTCAAACTCCTACGAGCAGTACTTC,CASSSPGSNSYEQYF
TRBV7-9,-,16,TRBD1,TRBJ2-1,TGTGCCAGCAGCCCCGGCGGGACAGGGCCTTACAATGAGCAGTTCTTC,CASSPGGTGPYNEQFF
TRBV29-1,many,13,TRBD1,TRBJ1-4,TGCAGCTCACGACAGGGGGCAGGTGAAAAACTGTTTTTT,CSSRQGAGEKLFF
TRBV6-2/TRBV6-3,many,11,-,TRBJ2-1,TGTGCCAGCGACGGACATAATGAGCAGTTCTTC,CASDGHNEQFF
TRBV25-1,few,14,-,TRBJ2-5,TGTGCCAGCAGTTTTGATTACAGGGAAGAGACCCAGTACTTC,CASSFDYREETQYF
TRBV27,few,20,TRBD1,TRBJ2-3,TGTGCCAGCAGTCACCGCCTGGACAGGGAAAGAGTCCGGGACACAGATACGCAGTATTTT,CASSHRLDRERVRDTDTQYF
TRBV20-1,few,13,-,TRBJ2-5,TGCAGTGCTAGAGATTGGCGGAAAGAGACCCAGTACTTC,CSARDWRKETQYF
TRBV7-9,few,17,-,TRBJ2-1,TGTGCCAGCAGCTTAGTTACTAGCCTTGTATCCTACAATGAGCAGTTCTTC,CASSLVTSLVSYNEQFF
TRBV4-2,few,17,-,TRBJ1-1,TGTGCCAGCAGCCAAGATTCATACGGCAAGGGGAACACTGAAGCTTTCTTT,CASSQDSYGKGNTEAFF
TRBV27,many,16,TRBD2,TRBJ2-7,TGTGCCAGCAGTTTAGGTCTAGCGGGAGTTCCTTACGAGCAGTACTTC,CASSLGLAGVPYEQYF
TRBV29-1,many,12,TRBD1,TRBJ2-1,TGCAGCGTTGAACCCTCCAAGGGGGCGCAGTTCTTC,CSVEPSKGAQFF
TRBV29-1,many,12,TRBD1,TRBJ2-7,TGCAGCGTTGAAGGGGACAGCGGCGAGCAGTACTTC,CSVEGDSGEQYF
TRBV9,many,13,TRBD2,TRBJ2-3,TGTGCCAGCAGCGCACCACGCGGGGGTACGCAGTATTTT,CASSAPRGGTQYF